This note documents a single T cell receptor beta chain sequence. Authors' processing steps: Amplified reference gene primers provided the basis for estimating nucleated cell counts. Sequencing was performed with immunoSEQ multiplex PCR; in TCRdb, only in-frame clones are kept and a portion is missing. V and J calls and clone size are copied from that table; D and trimming were computed from the DNA. The table has fewer than 300,000 clones, about 90% seen once; the top ten hold 5.5% to 8%. The sample originates from a study of blood T cell repertoires in COVID-19. In the study overall: There were acute and convalescent COVID-19 samples, and they came from the United States, Italy and Spain. Nucleic acid was either cDNA or gDNA, and it came from T cells, B-cell-depleted T cells, or PBMCs.

Seattle patient enrollment occurred during active infection, with longitudinal follow-up thereafter. This receptor was identified in a woman aged 45-60 years with COVID-19, enrolled during active disease. Input material: peripheral blood.

The CDR3 coding sequence is TGTGCCAGCAGCCAAGACGTAGCGGGAGGCAGTGAGCAGTTCTTC. Translating it yields CASSQDVAGGSEQFF. The chain recombines TRBV3-1 (or the pseudogene TRBV3-2) with TRBJ2-1, with TRBD2 matching 10 bases. Germline CDR1 LGHDT, CDR2 YNNKEL (reference sequence). This CDR3 is built from 15 residues. The V segment lost 0 bases and the J segment 9 bases; nucleotides outside the gene matches: 5.